Sequencing of this T cell receptor (beta chain) was carried out in a study of beta chain features in type 1 diabetes. CD45RO/CCR7/CD25/CD127/CD95/CD27 sorting isolated CD4+ naive, central memory, regulatory and stem cell-like memory cells. Broader study findings: PCR might favor shorter templates, but any such skew would affect patients and controls equally. In comparison with healthy donors, patients had naive, central memory and Treg TCRB repertoires that appeared more similar. Among all four CD4+ subsets, Type 1 diabetes patients had TCRB CDR3s that were moderately but significantly shorter.

This clone was found a few times. Antigen unknown. There are 15 residues in the CDR3. Trimming left V 7 bases short and J 6 bases short, with 21 bases between. Germline assignment: CDR1 MNHEY and CDR2 SVGAGI. Investigators reverse transcribed all isolated RNA, so they sequenced expressed TCRB transcripts. TCRdb keeps only in-frame clones here, not all; method: immunoSEQ multiplex PCR. Here the sample spans roughly 260,000 clones, roughly 22% being singletons. The receptor's source is a woman between 40 and 55 years old with type 1 diabetes. The V call is TRBV6-5, the J call TRBJ1-2; possibly TRBD1 for D (5 bases). Sequencing input: naive CD4+ T cells from blood. CDR3 nucleotide sequence: TGTGCCAGCACCTCCCGGGGGAGAGGGGAGGATGGCTACACCTTC. This encodes CASTSRGRGEDGYTF.